The 19 T cell receptor beta chains below all came from one sample that was sequenced in a study of control samples from healthy donors and cancer patients. The table came from immunoSEQ multiplex PCR; TCRdb's copy has only in-frame clones and leaves some out. The sample contains some 130,000 clones, 90% of which appear only once. The sample consisted of blood. The receptors come from a middle-aged man in good health.

This sequence joins TRBV30 and TRBJ2-1; D gene uncertain. Trimming left V 2 bases short and J 7 bases short, with 6 bases between. The CDR3 contains 11 residues. CDR1 GTSNPN and CDR2 SVGIG come from the germline V gene (reference sequence). The CDR3 reads CAWSTLNEQFF. The CDR3 DNA sequence: TGTGCCTGGAGTACCCTGAATGAGCAGTTCTTC.

This clone was picked up one time. The chain links TRBV5-1 to TRBJ2-5, with TRBD1 matching over 8 bases. CDR1 SGHRS and CDR2 YFSETQ come from the germline V gene. This CDR3 contains 16 residues. V dropped 0 bases and J dropped 5; count of bases not matched to a gene: 9. The CDR3 sequence is CASSLGTGMGLETQYF. The CDR3 DNA is TGCGCCAGCAGCTTGGGGACAGGGATGGGTTTGGAGACCCAGTACTTC.

The chain links TRBV7-9 to TRBJ1-4; D remains ambiguous. The CDR3 spans 13 residues. V gave up 5 bases and J gave up 8 bases, with 12 bases separating them. CDR1 and CDR2 from the germline V gene are SEHNR and FQNEAQ (reference sequence). This CDR3 reads CASSPPAGEKLFF. The CDR3 nucleotides read TGTGCCAGCAGCCCCCCCGCTGGGGAAAAACTGTTTTTT.

The table lists this clone with a count of one. V usage is TRBV30 and J usage is TRBJ2-5; the match to TRBD2 covers 9 bases. The CDR3 runs to 15 residues. CDR1 is GTSNPN, CDR2 SVGIG, per germline (reference sequence). The junction had 11 bases not matched to a gene; V was cut back by 2 bases and J by 7 bases. The CDR3 DNA is TGTGCCTGGAGTTCCAGCGGGGGGCCCTCGGGGACCCAGTACTTC. Protein product: CAWSSSGGPSGTQYF.

This rearrangement joins TRBV3-1 (or the pseudogene TRBV3-2) to TRBJ1-6, with TRBD1 as a possible D gene (5 bases). The CDR3 runs 17 residues. CDR1 LGHDT and CDR2 YNNKEL come from the germline V gene (reference sequence). Trimming shortened V by 1 base and J by 3 bases, and 13 bases separated the two germline ends. CDR3: CASSQVWGFRYNSPLHF. The DNA for the CDR3 is TGTGCCAGCAGCCAAGTATGGGGGTTTCGCTATAATTCACCCCTCCACTTT.

This rearrangement joins TRBV5-1 to TRBJ1-2, with 7 bases that match TRBD1. The junction had 17 bases not matched to a gene; V was cut back by 4 bases and J by 8 bases. CDR3 size: 16 residues. Germline V gene lookup returns CDR1 SGHRS and CDR2 YFSETQ. CDR3 nucleotide sequence: TGCGCCAGCAGCCAAACCACACAGGGGAGGAGGGAAGGCTACACCTTC. It is translated as CASSQTTQGRREGYTF.

The rearrangement uses TRBV6-2 or TRBV6-3 and TRBJ2-2; D not resolved. Germline V gene data show CDR1 as MNHEY and CDR2 as SVGEGT. V dropped 6 bases and J dropped 6 bases, with 14 bases sitting between them. This CDR3 has 14 residues. The CDR3 nucleotides are TGTGCCAGCAGCTTCCCTCACCGTTCCGGGGAGCTGTTTTTT. The encoded protein is CASSFPHRSGELFF.

CDR3 residues: CSAGGGAEQYF. For the CDR3, the DNA is TGCAGTGCTGGGGGAGGCGCCGAGCAGTACTTC. The chain employs TRBV20-1 and TRBJ2-7; D perhaps matches TRBD2 (6 bases). Per germline, CDR1 DFQATT and CDR2 SNEGSKA (reference sequence). V lost 5 bases and J lost 6, with 11 bases in between. The CDR3 is 11 amino acids.

The rearrangement joins TRBV28 to TRBJ1-5; D is unresolved. Germline CDR1 MDHEN, CDR2 SYDVKM. This CDR3 has 15 residues. V gave up 4 bases and J gave up 2 bases, with 12 bases separating them. Written as DNA, the CDR3 is TGTGCCAGCAGTTCCGGGTTTAGGGGCAATCAGCCCCAGCATTTT. Encoded protein: CASSSGFRGNQPQHF.

The CDR3, as DNA: TGTGCCAGCAGGCAACCCACAGGGCCTAACTATGGCTACACCTTC. Amino acid sequence: CASRQPTGPNYGYTF. V usage is TRBV27 and J usage is TRBJ1-2, with TRBD1 as a possible D gene (6 bases). The CDR3 contains 15 residues. Germline CDR1 reads MNHEY; CDR2 reads SMNVEV (reference sequence). V shed 6 bases and J shed 0 bases, with 14 bases lying between them.

This chain links TRBV27 with TRBJ1-4; D is perhaps TRBD1 (5 bases). The CDR3 sequence is 15 residues long. V lost 5 bases, J lost 5 bases, and 15 bases lay in between. Germline loops: CDR1 MNHEY, CDR2 SMNVEV (reference sequence). The CDR3 loop is CASSGTGFPNEKLFF. CDR3 sequence (DNA): TGTGCCAGCAGTGGAACAGGTTTTCCCAATGAAAAACTGTTTTTT.

This sequence joins TRBV7-9 and TRBJ1-1; maybe TRBD1 (5 bases). V was pared by 2 bases and J by 8 bases, with 24 bases between. Looked up from germline, CDR1 is SEHNR and CDR2 is FQNEAQ (reference sequence). The CDR3 covers 17 residues. CDR3 region: CASSLLLGPGLGLEAFF. The CDR3, as DNA: TGTGCCAGCAGCTTACTATTGGGGCCGGGTCTCGGCCTCGAAGCTTTCTTT.

V gene TRBV3-1 (or the pseudogene TRBV3-2) combines with J gene TRBJ2-1; 10 nucleotides align to TRBD2. The V gene's germline CDR1 is LGHDT and CDR2 YNNKEL (reference sequence). Unmatched junction bases numbered 9, after V lost 5 bases and J lost 5 bases. This CDR3 spans 16 amino acids. The CDR3 nucleotides read TGTGCCAGCAGCACAATAGCGGGGGGACTAAACAATGAGCAGTTCTTC. Translating it yields CASSTIAGGLNNEQFF.

V usage is TRBV6-6 and J usage is TRBJ1-2; 7 bases line up with TRBD1. This CDR3 is built from 16 residues. Germline lookup yields CDR1 MNHNY and CDR2 SVGAGI (reference sequence). V shed 1 base and J 0 bases; nucleotides not matched to a gene: 5. The CDR3: CASSYFPDRPNYGYTF. The CDR3 DNA follows: TGTGCCAGCAGTTACTTCCCGGACAGGCCTAACTATGGCTACACCTTC.

The chain combines TRBV7-6 with TRBJ2-3; tentatively, D is TRBD1 (6 bases). Per the germline V gene, CDR1 is SGHVS and CDR2 is FNYEAQ. The CDR3 loop spans 16 amino acids. Between the trimmed V and J ends, which lost 1 base and 0 bases, there was a span of 11 bases. CDR3 loop: CASSLEGDHSTDTQYF. In DNA, the CDR3 is TGTGCCAGCAGCTTAGAGGGGGACCATAGCACAGATACGCAGTATTTT.

The chain joins TRBV6-1 to TRBJ2-7; TRBD2 matches at 7 bases. V lost 3 bases, J lost 3 bases, and 8 bases stayed unmatched. Germline CDR1 reads MNHNS; CDR2 reads SASEGT. The length of the CDR3 is 15 residues. The CDR3, as DNA: TGTGCCAGCAGTGAGATTAGCGGGCTATACTACGAGCAGTACTTC. Protein sequence: CASSEISGLYYEQYF.

Turning to this clone: One end of the junction is discordant with germline, which a read error may explain. The sample has other DNA sequences that encode this CDR3 too. V gene TRBV7-3 combines with J gene TRBJ1-1; TRBD1 matches 7 bases. CDR3 size: 15 residues. Per the germline V gene, CDR1 is SGHTA and CDR2 is FQGTGA. CDR3 DNA sequence: TGCGCCAGCAGCTTAGGAAGGGGGCTGAACACTGAAGCTTTCTTT. It specifies CASSLGRGLNTEAFF.

The rearrangement uses TRBV18 and TRBJ2-7, with unresolved D. V was trimmed by 8 bases and J by 0 bases, leaving 11 bases between them. CDR1 is KGHSH, CDR2 LQKENI, per germline. CDR3 length equals 13 residues. The chain's CDR3 is CASQSGSSYEQYF. The DNA for the CDR3 is TGTGCCAGCCAGTCCGGAAGCTCCTACGAGCAGTACTTC.

The rearrangement joins TRBV6-6 to TRBJ1-6; D is possibly TRBD1 (5 bases). Germline-derived CDR1 and CDR2 are MNHNY and SVGAGI (reference sequence). Trimming took 4 bases from V and 12 from J, leaving 16 bases between them. This CDR3 comprises 14 residues. This CDR3 reads CASSSYARGEPLHF. The CDR3 DNA reads as TGTGCCAGCAGTTCCTACGCCCGGGGGGAACCCCTCCACTTT.